This TCR beta chain was sequenced in a study of T cell repertoires in cytomegalovirus infection. CDR3 length: 16 residues. CDR1 and CDR2 (germline): LGHNA, YSLEER. After removal of 1 base from V and 5 bases from J, the junction contained 8 bases not matched to a gene. This clonotype occurred a few times. Its target is unknown. General study results and limits: Summed frequency of public TCR beta families distinguished CMV carriers with the relevant HLA.

TCRdb independently ran MiXCR on the reads; one entry per CDR3 protein. This repertoire shows around 540,000 distinct CDR3 sequences, around 30% found once; its top ten account for 17%. The chain combines TRBV4-3 with TRBJ2-1, with 7 bases lining up with TRBD2. The origin of this receptor is a human donor in good health (CMV status not recorded). Some clones in this sample may be carry-over from other donors' samples. Sequenced here: cultured PBMCs, sampled from culture after CMV antigen stimulation. The chain's CDR3 is CASSQGHRDYNNEQFF. The CDR3 bases are TGCGCCAGCAGCCAAGGCCACCGGGACTATAACAATGAGCAGTTCTTC.